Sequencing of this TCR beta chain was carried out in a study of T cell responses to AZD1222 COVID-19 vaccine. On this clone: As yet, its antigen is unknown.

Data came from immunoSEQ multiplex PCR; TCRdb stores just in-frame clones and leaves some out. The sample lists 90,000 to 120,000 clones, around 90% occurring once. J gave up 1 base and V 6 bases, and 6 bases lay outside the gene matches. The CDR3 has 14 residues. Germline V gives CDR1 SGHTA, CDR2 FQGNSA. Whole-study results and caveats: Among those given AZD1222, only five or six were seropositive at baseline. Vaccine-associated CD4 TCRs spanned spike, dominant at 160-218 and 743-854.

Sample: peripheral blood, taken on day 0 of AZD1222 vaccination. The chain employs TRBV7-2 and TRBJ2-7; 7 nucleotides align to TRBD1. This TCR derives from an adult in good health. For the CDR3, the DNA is TGTGCCAGCAGTCCACAGGGGTGGTCCTACGAGCAGTACTTC. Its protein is CASSPQGWSYEQYF.